This record concerns one T cell receptor (beta chain) sequence. This entry belongs to a study of blood T cells in healthy people across ages. Primers used in a second PCR of about 6 to 11 cycles were a sample-barcoded 5' primer and a J-beta primer mix. From the 5' RACE reads, TCRdb called clonotypes with MiXCR, one entry per CDR3 protein. The sample holds around 620,000 distinct CDR3 sequences, 27% seen once. The CDR3 has 13 residues. CDR1 and CDR2 (germline): DFQATT, SNEGSKA (reference sequence). V trimming: 6 bases; J trimming: 1 base; junction bases outside the gene matches: 1. The gene calls are TRBV20-1 and TRBJ1-1; 11 bases line up with TRBD1. Source material: blood. The clonotype comes from a woman aged 70-85 years in good health. The CDR3 reads CSADRGQNTEAFF. The DNA for the CDR3 is TGCAGTGCGGACAGGGGGCAGAACACTGAAGCTTTCTTT.